This TCR beta chain is drawn from a study of shared clonotypes between healthy human individuals. Broader study findings: Generally, estimated richness proved larger in naive subsets than it did in memory subsets. Clonotypes shared by all four donors outscored non-shared clonotypes in generation probability.

Germline V lookup: CDR1 MNHNY, CDR2 SVGAGI (reference sequence). With 6 bases clipped from V and 0 bases from J, the junction kept 3 bases outside the gene matches. CDR3 length: 15 amino acids. Replicate sorted-subset PCRs were loaded with approximately 200 ng DNA, tens of thousands of T cell genomes. Sequencing used immunoSEQ multiplex PCR; TCRdb keeps in-frame clones, though not all of them. The repertoire has around 990,000 clones, 77% of them found once; the top ten carry almost 0.9%. This clone turned up a few times. Its matching antigen is unknown. Researchers partitioned CD4+ cells into CD45RA+ naive and CD45RA-negative memory subsets.

This receptor was taken from a man in his late teens or twenties in good health. Some clones in this sample may be carry-over from other donors' samples. Sequencing was done on a sample of memory CD4+ T cells from PBMCs. Indicated subset: CD45RA-negative fraction. V usage is TRBV6-6 and J usage is TRBJ2-1; 9 positions agree with TRBD2. For the CDR3, the DNA is TGTGCCAGCAGCCTTAGCGGGAGCTCCTACAATGAGCAGTTCTTC. Its protein is CASSLSGSSYNEQFF.